This T cell receptor beta chain came from a study of CD8+ T cells in alopecia areata. Study information: Oral tofacitinib (5 to 10 mg twice daily) was administered to treated patients. Treatment with tofacitinib (6 to 18 months) was followed by 6 months off drug. Points from the study as a whole: Whether baseline CD8+ expansion is linked to response remains uncertain, given a single nonresponder.

Per the germline V gene, CDR1 is SGHRS and CDR2 is YFSETQ. The V end was cut by 3 bases, the J end by 0 bases, with 10 bases between. The CDR3 consists of 14 residues. Treatment defined: oral pan-JAK inhibitor, 5-10 mg twice daily. PBMCs provided sorted CD4+ and CD8+ T cells. Following RNA extraction, reverse transcription yielded cDNA that acted as the sequencing template. TCRdb's table, derived via immunoSEQ multiplex PCR, lists solely in-frame clones and lacks some. In the table there are around 290,000 clones, over 45% of which are singletons. This clone was seen a handful of times. As yet, its antigen is unknown.

The chain combines TRBV5-1 with TRBJ2-7, with D possibly being TRBD1 or TRBD2 (5 bases each). The sample consisted of CD4+ T cells sorted from blood, taken at week 24, from a patient treated with tofacitinib. The TCR originated in a human donor with alopecia areata. CDR3 sequence reads: CASSYGTVSYEQYF. For the CDR3, the DNA is TGCGCCAGCAGCTATGGGACGGTCTCCTACGAGCAGTACTTC.